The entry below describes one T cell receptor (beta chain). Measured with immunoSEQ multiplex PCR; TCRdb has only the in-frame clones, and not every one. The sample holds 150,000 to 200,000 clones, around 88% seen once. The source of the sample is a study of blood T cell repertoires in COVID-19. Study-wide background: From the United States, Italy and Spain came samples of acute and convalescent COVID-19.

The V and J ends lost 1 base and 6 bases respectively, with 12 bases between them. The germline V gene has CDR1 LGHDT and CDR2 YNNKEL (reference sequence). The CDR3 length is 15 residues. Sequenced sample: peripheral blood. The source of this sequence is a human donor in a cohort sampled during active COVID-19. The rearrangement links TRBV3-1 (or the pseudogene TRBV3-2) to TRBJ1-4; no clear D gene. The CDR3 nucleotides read TGTGCCAGCAGCCAAGGATCAGCGATGGATGAAAAACTGTTTTTT. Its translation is CASSQGSAMDEKLFF.